This T cell receptor (beta chain) originates from a study of T-cell memory formation after mild COVID-19. Findings and limits, study-wide: Cross-reactive memory appears to have joined, as suggested by some responding clones showing up in pre-infection memory.

V was cut by 8 bases and J by 5 bases, with 12 bases left in between. The CDR3 is 12 amino acids. Germline assignment: CDR1 MNHEY and CDR2 SVGAGI. About this clonotype: Its matching antigen is unknown.

TCRdb itself ran the 5' RACE reads through MiXCR, one entry per CDR3 protein. The sample records hundreds of thousands of distinct CDR3 sequences, roughly 15% being singletons. What was sequenced was PBMCs or a T cell subset sorted from them (not recorded which). The rearrangement joins TRBV6-5 to TRBJ1-1; D is possibly TRBD1 (6 bases). The receptor was derived from a young man who had mild COVID-19 (a few samples of this study predate the infection). Cell type and time point are not known. The CDR3 coding sequence is TGTGCCAGCCGAGGGGGTTGGACTGAAGCTTTCTTT. This translates into CASRGGWTEAFF.